The rows below give T cell receptor beta chains drawn from one sample of a study of control samples from healthy donors and cancer patients. The table came from immunoSEQ multiplex PCR; TCRdb's copy has only in-frame clones and leaves some out. The sample holds some 95,000 clones; 80% to 95% are singletons and the top ten take about 2.9%. The sequenced sample consisted of blood. These receptors all stem from a human donor in good health. The donor label of this sample is uncertain. Each CDR3 is given with its conserved first and last residue. Each record gives: D gene, clone size, J gene, V gene, CDR3 protein, CDR3 DNA. A D gene is named only where the DNA matches it firmly. The size of a clone is reported for some rows only, either as once, few or many, or as a class for expanded clones.

d_call: .
clone_size: .
j_call: TRBJ1-6
v_call: TRBV19
cdr3_aa: CASSGMSNSPLHF
cdr3_nt: TGTGCCAGTAGTGGGATGTCCAATTCACCCCTCCACTTT

d_call: .
clone_size: .
j_call: TRBJ1-1
v_call: TRBV30
cdr3_aa: CAWSVTRAGAEAFF
cdr3_nt: TGTGCCTGGAGTGTAACACGGGCAGGGGCTGAAGCTTTCTTT

d_call: TRBD2
clone_size: .
j_call: TRBJ2-1
v_call: TRBV19
cdr3_aa: CASNSGGDYNEQFF
cdr3_nt: TGTGCCAGTAATAGCGGGGGGGATTACAATGAGCAGTTCTTC

d_call: TRBD2
clone_size: .
j_call: TRBJ2-3
v_call: TRBV9
cdr3_aa: CASSVDPISSGGDTDTQYF
cdr3_nt: TGTGCCAGCAGCGTAGACCCAATCTCTAGCGGGGGGGACACAGATACGCAGTATTTT

d_call: TRBD1
clone_size: .
j_call: TRBJ1-5
v_call: TRBV15
cdr3_aa: CATSRVRPGGFPTSNQPQHF
cdr3_nt: TGTGCCACCAGCAGAGTTCGGCCAGGGGGCTTTCCGACGAGCAATCAGCCCCAGCATTTT

d_call: .
clone_size: .
j_call: TRBJ1-2
v_call: TRBV20-1
cdr3_aa: CSARAGYGYTF
cdr3_nt: TGCAGTGCTAGGGCAGGCTATGGCTACACCTTC

d_call: TRBD2
clone_size: .
j_call: TRBJ2-5
v_call: TRBV4-2
cdr3_aa: CASSQNSGGAETQYF
cdr3_nt: TGTGCCAGCAGCCAAAATAGCGGGGGGGCCGAGACCCAGTACTTC

d_call: .
clone_size: once
j_call: TRBJ2-1
v_call: TRBV6-5
cdr3_aa: CASSPTASRDEQFF
cdr3_nt: TGTGCCAGCAGTCCGACAGCCTCCAGGGATGAGCAGTTCTTC

d_call: TRBD2
clone_size: .
j_call: TRBJ2-3
v_call: TRBV19
cdr3_aa: CASSMGSGATDTQYF
cdr3_nt: TGTGCCAGTAGTATGGGGAGCGGGGCCACAGATACGCAGTATTTT

d_call: .
clone_size: .
j_call: TRBJ1-5
v_call: TRBV5-6
cdr3_aa: CASSFRGDQPQHF
cdr3_nt: TGTGCCAGCAGCTTTAGGGGTGATCAGCCCCAGCATTTT

d_call: .
clone_size: .
j_call: TRBJ1-2
v_call: TRBV19
cdr3_aa: CASSPTNYRAANYGYTF
cdr3_nt: TGTGCCAGTAGTCCCACTAACTACAGGGCGGCTAACTATGGCTACACCTTC

d_call: .
clone_size: .
j_call: TRBJ1-1
v_call: TRBV5-1
cdr3_aa: CASSLGTGYTEAFF
cdr3_nt: TGCGCCAGCAGCTTGGGTACGGGGTACACTGAAGCTTTCTTT

d_call: .
clone_size: .
j_call: TRBJ2-6
v_call: TRBV3-1/TRBV3-2
cdr3_aa: CASSLYGAGANVLTF
cdr3_nt: TGTGCCAGCAGCCTTTACGGGGCCGGGGCCAACGTCCTGACTTTC

d_call: TRBD2
clone_size: .
j_call: TRBJ2-1
v_call: TRBV11-2
cdr3_aa: CASSLEAGGPNEQFF
cdr3_nt: TGTGCCAGCAGCTTAGAGGCGGGGGGGCCCAATGAGCAGTTCTTC

d_call: .
clone_size: .
j_call: TRBJ2-2
v_call: TRBV5-1
cdr3_aa: CASSVTGTNTGELFF
cdr3_nt: TGCGCCAGCAGCGTTACCGGGACAAACACCGGGGAGCTGTTTTTT

d_call: TRBD2
clone_size: .
j_call: TRBJ2-4
v_call: TRBV11-2
cdr3_aa: CASSLTSGGPITYIQYF
cdr3_nt: TGTGCCAGCAGCTTAACTAGCGGGGGGCCGATAACTTACATTCAGTACTTC

d_call: TRBD1
clone_size: .
j_call: TRBJ2-7
v_call: TRBV2
cdr3_aa: CASSEVVDRGYPYEQYF
cdr3_nt: TGTGCCAGCAGTGAAGTAGTGGACAGGGGATACCCCTACGAGCAGTACTTC

d_call: .
clone_size: .
j_call: TRBJ2-2
v_call: TRBV2
cdr3_aa: CASSDVSQSPGGELFF
cdr3_nt: TGTGCCAGCAGTGATGTTTCGCAGTCCCCCGGCGGGGAGCTGTTTTTT

d_call: TRBD1
clone_size: .
j_call: TRBJ2-2
v_call: TRBV6-5
cdr3_aa: CASRQGAGGELFF
cdr3_nt: TGTGCCAGCAGACAGGGGGCTGGCGGGGAGCTGTTTTTT

d_call: .
clone_size: .
j_call: TRBJ1-5
v_call: TRBV5-4
cdr3_aa: CASSLMGSNQPQHF
cdr3_nt: TGTGCCAGCAGCTTAATGGGGAGCAATCAGCCCCAGCATTTT

d_call: TRBD2
clone_size: .
j_call: TRBJ2-2
v_call: TRBV2
cdr3_aa: CASGLAGGTGELFF
cdr3_nt: TGTGCCAGCGGGCTAGCGGGGGGCACCGGGGAGCTGTTTTTT

d_call: .
clone_size: few
j_call: TRBJ1-1
v_call: TRBV5-1
cdr3_aa: CASSSSGTAKGGAFF
cdr3_nt: TGCGCCAGCAGCTCCTCCGGGACCGCTAAGGGAGGAGCTTTCTTT

d_call: .
clone_size: .
j_call: TRBJ1-4
v_call: TRBV5-5
cdr3_aa: CASSLRQTTNEKLFF
cdr3_nt: TGTGCCAGCAGCCTGAGACAGACGACAAATGAAAAACTGTTTTTT

d_call: .
clone_size: .
j_call: TRBJ1-1
v_call: TRBV5-1
cdr3_aa: CASRWQEQNTEAFF
cdr3_nt: TGCGCCAGCAGGTGGCAGGAGCAGAACACTGAAGCTTTCTTT

d_call: .
clone_size: .
j_call: TRBJ2-4
v_call: TRBV2
cdr3_aa: CASSDASKLIQYF
cdr3_nt: TGTGCCAGCAGTGACGCCTCCAAACTCATTCAGTACTTC

d_call: TRBD1
clone_size: .
j_call: TRBJ1-1
v_call: TRBV10-2
cdr3_aa: CASSPTGGDGTEAFF
cdr3_nt: TGCGCCAGCAGCCCAACAGGGGGCGACGGGACTGAAGCTTTCTTT

d_call: .
clone_size: .
j_call: TRBJ2-1
v_call: TRBV18
cdr3_aa: CASSPRWQRTYNEQFF
cdr3_nt: TGTGCCAGCTCACCACGTTGGCAAAGAACCTACAATGAGCAGTTCTTC

d_call: TRBD1
clone_size: .
j_call: TRBJ1-6
v_call: TRBV6-2/TRBV6-3
cdr3_aa: CASSRGQGNSPLHF
cdr3_nt: TGTGCCAGCAGCCGGGGACAGGGCAATTCACCCCTCCACTTT

d_call: TRBD1
clone_size: .
j_call: TRBJ1-1
v_call: TRBV5-1
cdr3_aa: CASSIPGQGFTEAFF
cdr3_nt: TGCGCCAGCAGCATTCCGGGACAGGGTTTCACTGAAGCTTTCTTT

d_call: .
clone_size: .
j_call: TRBJ1-1
v_call: TRBV10-3
cdr3_aa: CAISERLGGNTEAFF
cdr3_nt: TGTGCCATCAGTGAGAGACTTGGGGGCAACACTGAAGCTTTCTTT

d_call: TRBD2
clone_size: .
j_call: TRBJ2-1
v_call: TRBV3-1/TRBV3-2
cdr3_aa: CASSQVPGLAMDEQFF
cdr3_nt: TGTGCCAGCAGCCAAGTCCCGGGACTAGCGATGGATGAGCAGTTCTTC

d_call: TRBD1
clone_size: .
j_call: TRBJ2-1
v_call: TRBV11-3
cdr3_aa: CASSLGQGGYNEQFF
cdr3_nt: TGTGCCAGCAGCTTAGGACAGGGCGGCTACAATGAGCAGTTCTTC

d_call: .
clone_size: .
j_call: TRBJ2-5
v_call: TRBV14
cdr3_aa: CASSPAAAGTQYF
cdr3_nt: TGTGCCAGCAGCCCCGCTGCGGCGGGGACCCAGTACTTC